This passage covers 21 T cell receptor beta chains from one sample sequenced in a study of T cell responses to AZD1222 COVID-19 vaccine. Assay used: immunoSEQ multiplex PCR; TCRdb lists only in-frame clones, some missing. The sample has 90,000 to 150,000 clones, about nine tenths seen once. The specimen comprised peripheral blood, sampled on day 0 of AZD1222 vaccination. Receptors originate from an adult in good health.

The V call is TRBV28, the J call TRBJ1-2, with D possibly being TRBD1 (6 bases). Trimming took 10 bases from V and 6 from J, leaving 12 bases between them. The germline CDR1 and CDR2 sequences are MDHEN and SYDVKM. The CDR3 extends over 11 amino acids. The CDR3 bases are TGTGCCACACTACAGGGAAATGGCTACACCTTC. Protein sequence: CATLQGNGYTF.

V and J are TRBV7-9 and TRBJ1-2; D ambiguous. Deletions cut 5 bases from V and 3 bases from J, with 4 bases between. The CDR3 contains 11 residues. Per the germline V gene, CDR1 is SEHNR and CDR2 is FQNEAQ (reference sequence). This chain's CDR3 is CASSTYYGYTF. The CDR3 DNA sequence: TGTGCCAGCAGCACTTACTATGGCTACACCTTC. Filled out from reference TRBV7-9 and TRBJ1-2, the complete variable domain reads DTGVSQNPRHKITKRGQNVTFRCDPISEHNRLYWYRQTLGQGPEFLTYFQNEAQLEKSRLLSDRFSAERPKGSFSTLEIQRTEQGDSAMYLCASSTYYGYTFGSGTRLTVV.

The chain links TRBV7-9 to TRBJ2-7, with 8 positions matching TRBD2. The germline gives CDR1 SEHNR, CDR2 FQNEAQ (reference sequence). Trimming cost V 5 bases and J 4 bases; bases outside gene matches: 10. The CDR3 sequence is 15 residues long. Here the CDR3 DNA reads TGTGCCAGCAGCGACGGACTAGCCTTCCTTTACGAGCAGTACTTC. Protein product: CASSDGLAFLYEQYF. Supplemented by reference TRBV7-9 and TRBJ2-7, the full variable domain reads DTGVSQNPRHKITKRGQNVTFRCDPISEHNRLYWYRQTLGQGPEFLTYFQNEAQLEKSRLLSDRFSAERPKGSFSTLEIQRTEQGDSAMYLCASSDGLAFLYEQYFGPGTRLTVT.

This rearrangement joins TRBV12-3 or TRBV12-4 to TRBJ1-1, with TRBD1 identical over 7 bases. The CDR3 totals 13 residues. Trimming removed 6 bases from V and 5 bases from J; junction bases left unmatched: 6. CDR3 amino acids: CASSLTGRTEAFF. The CDR3 DNA reads TGTGCCAGCAGCCTGACAGGGAGGACTGAAGCTTTCTTT.

The chain uses TRBV18 and TRBJ1-2, with a possible D match to TRBD1 (5 bases). Trimming stripped 4 bases from V and 6 bases from J, with 12 bases between. The CDR3 has 13 amino acids. Germline CDR1 and CDR2: KGHSH and LQKENI. The chain's CDR3 is CASSQGPMDGYTF. The CDR3 nucleotides are TGTGCCAGCTCACAGGGGCCAATGGATGGCTACACCTTC.

The chain employs TRBV28 and TRBJ1-2; weak D call: TRBD1 (6 bases). The CDR3 runs to 13 residues. Germline V gene sequence: CDR1 MDHEN, CDR2 SYDVKM. The V end lost 7 bases, the J end lost 4 bases, and 13 bases lay between the germline ends. The CDR3 is CASKVDSPYGYTF. DNA of the CDR3: TGTGCCAGCAAAGTGGACAGCCCCTATGGCTACACCTTC.

The genes are TRBV4-1 and TRBJ1-4, with TRBD1 identical over 8 bases. Trimming cost V 5 bases and J 3 bases; bases outside gene matches: 5. The germline V gene has CDR1 MGHRA and CDR2 YSYEKL. CDR3 length: 15 residues. CDR3 residues: CASSKTGGSNEKLFF. The DNA for the CDR3 is TGCGCCAGCAGCAAAACAGGGGGATCTAATGAAAAACTGTTTTTT.

CDR3 nucleotide sequence: TGTGCCAGCAGCTACAGGGCCCTCCAAGAGACCCAGTACTTC. As protein: CASSYRALQETQYF. The chain employs TRBV7-9 and TRBJ2-5; D might be TRBD1 (6 bases). The germline gives CDR1 SEHNR, CDR2 FQNEAQ (reference sequence). V was cut by 4 bases and J by 1 base, with 10 bases left in between. CDR3 length: 14 residues.

Here the CDR3 DNA reads TGTGCCAGCAGTTTAAATACCCAGGTCCCTCGGGGCTACACCTTC. Translated, it gives CASSLNTQVPRGYTF. This chain connects TRBV28 to TRBJ1-2; D gene uncertain. The CDR3 has 15 amino acids. Germline values: CDR1 MDHEN, CDR2 SYDVKM. Trimming took off 2 bases at V and 8 bases at J, with 18 bases between the two ends.

The genes are TRBV19 and TRBJ1-4; 8 nucleotides align to TRBD1. Germline V lookup: CDR1 LNHDA, CDR2 SQIVND (reference sequence). CDR3 length: 15 residues. J was trimmed by 5 bases and V by 2 bases; bases with no gene match: 4. The CDR3 nucleotides are TGTGCCAGTAGTATACCCTCAGGGGGCAATGAAAAACTGTTTTTT. This encodes CASSIPSGGNEKLFF.

The gene calls are TRBV19 and TRBJ1-1, with TRBD1 matching 9 bases. Germline V gives CDR1 LNHDA, CDR2 SQIVND (reference sequence). V shed 6 bases, J shed 2 bases, and the junction held 4 bases outside the gene matches. This CDR3 region has 14 residues. The CDR3 loop reads CASRLQGANTEAFF. CDR3 in DNA: TGTGCCAGTAGACTACAGGGGGCAAACACTGAAGCTTTCTTT.

CDR3 nucleotide sequence: TGTGCCAGCAGCCGGAGAGGGGATACGCAGTATTTT. Amino acid sequence: CASSRRGDTQYF. The chain employs TRBV6-5 and TRBJ2-3, with D perhaps matching TRBD2 (5 bases). V shed 6 bases and J shed 6 bases, with 10 bases lying between them. Germline V gene data show CDR1 as MNHEY and CDR2 as SVGAGI. This CDR3 is 12 amino acids long.

The rearrangement uses TRBV19 and TRBJ2-4; no reliable D call. V dropped 10 bases and J dropped 1 base, with 14 bases sitting between them. This CDR3 region has 14 residues. CDR1 and CDR2 from the germline V gene are LNHDA and SQIVND (reference sequence). The CDR3 loop reads CATGGDGAKNIQYF. The CDR3 nucleotides read TGTGCCACCGGCGGTGACGGGGCCAAAAACATTCAGTACTTC.

Regarding this clone: Different DNA sequences within this sample yield the same CDR3. This chain joins TRBV5-1 and TRBJ2-3; either TRBD1 or TRBD2 may fit D (6 bases each). Trimming took 2 bases from V and 0 from J, leaving 7 bases between them. This CDR3 is 14 amino acids long. Germline V gene lookup returns CDR1 SGHRS and CDR2 YFSETQ. This chain's CDR3 is CASSLGGSTDTQYF. CDR3 in DNA: TGCGCCAGCAGCTTAGGGGGGAGCACAGATACGCAGTATTTT.

A word on this clone: Other DNA sequences in the sample encode the same CDR3. The chain joins TRBV3-1 (or the pseudogene TRBV3-2) to TRBJ2-7; D call uncertain. Germline loops: CDR1 LGHDT, CDR2 YNNKEL (reference sequence). V was pared by 3 bases and J by 4 bases, with 13 bases between. The CDR3 consists of 14 residues. The DNA of the CDR3 is TGTGCCAGCAGCCAGGCCGCTGGCAGGTACGAGCAGTACTTC. Amino acids: CASSQAAGRYEQYF.

This clone was seen a single time. The chain uses TRBV7-3 and TRBJ2-5; TRBD2 aligns across 7 bases. Germline CDR1 and CDR2: SGHTA and FQGTGA. V gave up 2 bases and J gave up 4 bases; unmatched junction bases: 7. CDR3 length equals 15 residues. As DNA, the CDR3 is TGTGCCAGCAGCTTAGGCGCGGGAGCGGGAGAGACCCAGTACTTC. Translating gives CASSLGAGAGETQYF.

The rearrangement joins TRBV10-1 to TRBJ2-7, with a possible D match to TRBD1 (6 bases). The length of the CDR3 is 13 residues. V lost 2 bases to trimming and J lost 6 bases, with 11 bases between them. CDR1 is WNHNN and CDR2 is SYGVQD in the germline V gene (reference sequence). The CDR3 sequence: CASSEGGRREQYF. In DNA, the CDR3 is TGCGCCAGCAGTGAGGGGGGCCGGCGCGAGCAGTACTTC.

The chain combines TRBV11-2 with TRBJ2-1, with D perhaps matching TRBD1 (6 bases). Germline CDR1 reads SGHAT; CDR2 reads FQNNGV. Trimming took 2 bases from V and 6 from J, leaving 17 bases between them. The CDR3 loop spans 16 amino acids. The CDR3 DNA reads as TGTGCCAGCAGCTTAAATCCCCAGGGGTCCGGCAATGAGCAGTTCTTC. Its protein is CASSLNPQGSGNEQFF.

This chain connects TRBV18 to TRBJ2-7; no firm D call. The CDR3 is 18 residues long. With 3 bases removed from V and 1 base from J, the gap between germline ends came to 22 bases. Germline V gene sequence: CDR1 KGHSH, CDR2 LQKENI. CDR3: CASSPIPRQPGRSYEQYF. CDR3 bases: TGTGCCAGCTCACCTATACCCCGGCAGCCCGGGCGTTCCTACGAGCAGTACTTC. Drawing the rest from reference TRBV18 and TRBJ2-7, the complete variable domain is NAGVMQNPRHLVRRRGQEARLRCSPMKGHSHVYWYRQLPEEGLKFMVYLQKENIIDESGMPKERFSAEFPKEGPSILRIQQVVRGDSAAYFCASSPIPRQPGRSYEQYFGPGTRLTVT.

This clone occurred once. The chain joins TRBV19 to TRBJ1-1; D call uncertain. V was shortened by 6 bases and J by 0 bases, with 8 bases between the two germline ends. This CDR3 comprises 13 residues. Germline CDR1 and CDR2: LNHDA and SQIVND (reference sequence). The CDR3 bases are TGTGCCAGTAGCGTGGCCCTGAACACTGAAGCTTTCTTT. It translates to CASSVALNTEAFF. Based on the CDR3 plus reference TRBV19 and TRBJ1-1, the full variable domain is DGGITQSPKYLFRKEGQNVTLSCEQNLNHDAMYWYRQDPGQGLRLIYYSQIVNDFQKGDIAEGYSVSREKKESFPLTVTSAQKNPTAFYLCASSVALNTEAFFGQGTRLTVV.

The chain combines TRBV24-1 with TRBJ2-5; D remains unclear. V was pared by 4 bases and J by 4 bases, with 12 bases between. Germline values: CDR1 KGHDR, CDR2 SFDVKD. This CDR3 region has 14 residues. The CDR3 spells CATSDGWTGETQYF. CDR3 nucleotides: TGTGCCACCAGTGACGGGTGGACCGGAGAGACCCAGTACTTC.